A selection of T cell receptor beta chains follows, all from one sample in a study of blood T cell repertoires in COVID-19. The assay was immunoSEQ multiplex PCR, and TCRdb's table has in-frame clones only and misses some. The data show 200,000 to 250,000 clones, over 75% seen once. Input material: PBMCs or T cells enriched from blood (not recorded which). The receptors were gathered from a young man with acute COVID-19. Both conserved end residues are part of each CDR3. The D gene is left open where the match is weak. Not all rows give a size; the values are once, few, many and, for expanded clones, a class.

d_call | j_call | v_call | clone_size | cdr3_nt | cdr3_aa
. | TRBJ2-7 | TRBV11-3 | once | TGTGCCAGCAGCTTGGAGGGGGCGGGAGAGCAGTACTTC | CASSLEGAGEQYF
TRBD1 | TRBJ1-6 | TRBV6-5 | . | TGTGCCAGCAGTACTGGACAGGGGGCATATTCACCCCTCCACTTT | CASSTGQGAYSPLHF
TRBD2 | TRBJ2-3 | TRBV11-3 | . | TGTGCCAGCAGCCAAAGCGGGGGCTCGACAGATACGCAGTATTTT | CASSQSGGSTDTQYF
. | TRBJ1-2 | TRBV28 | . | TGTGCCAGCAACGAGGGGACACTTATTTATGGCTACACCTTC | CASNEGTLIYGYTF
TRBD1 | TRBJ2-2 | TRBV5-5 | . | TGTGCCAGCAGACTGGACAGGGCCCTCACCGGGGAGCTGTTTTTT | CASRLDRALTGELFF
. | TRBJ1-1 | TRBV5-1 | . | TGCGCCAGCAGCACCGGACGGAATCAGGGGAACACTGAAGCTTTCTTT | CASSTGRNQGNTEAFF
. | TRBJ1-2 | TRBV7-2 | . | TGTGCCAGCACCTTGGGGCTGATGGGGAACTATGGCTACACCTTC | CASTLGLMGNYGYTF
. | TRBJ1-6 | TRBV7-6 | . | TGTGCCAGCAGCTCGAGCTCCTATAATTCACCCCTCCACTTT | CASSSSSYNSPLHF
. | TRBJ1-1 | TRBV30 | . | TGTGCCTGGATTAGGGGGGGGAGGGAAGCTTTCTTT | CAWIRGGREAFF
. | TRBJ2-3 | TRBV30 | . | TGTGCCTGGGGAGGGGGCCCAGATACGCAGTATTTT | CAWGGGPDTQYF
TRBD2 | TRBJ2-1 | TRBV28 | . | TGTGCCAGCAGGGGCACCGGGGGGTCTGGGGATCCCTACAATGAGCAGTTCTTC | CASRGTGGSGDPYNEQFF
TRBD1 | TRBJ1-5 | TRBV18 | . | TGTGCCAGCTCACCACCGGGCAGGGGGCCTTCCCAGCCCCAGCATTTT | CASSPPGRGPSQPQHF
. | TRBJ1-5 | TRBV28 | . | TGTGCCAGCAGTGACATACTGAGCAATCAGCCCCAGCATTTT | CASSDILSNQPQHF
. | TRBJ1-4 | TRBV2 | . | TGTGCCAGCAGAGAGGGGGTAGCTAATGAAAAACTGTTTTTT | CASREGVANEKLFF
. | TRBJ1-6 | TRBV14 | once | TGTGCCAGCAACCGCGGGGGGAGTGGTGGATCACCCCTCCACTTT | CASNRGGSGGSPLHF
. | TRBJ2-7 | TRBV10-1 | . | TGCGCCAGCAGTGAGGCAGCGACTTCCTACGAGCAGTACTTC | CASSEAATSYEQYF
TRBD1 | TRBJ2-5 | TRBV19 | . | TGTGCCAGTAGCGGGGACAGGGGGATTATGGAGACCCAGTACTTC | CASSGDRGIMETQYF
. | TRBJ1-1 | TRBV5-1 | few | TGCGCCAGCAGCATAACAGGGTCAGCTGAAGCTTTCTTT | CASSITGSAEAFF
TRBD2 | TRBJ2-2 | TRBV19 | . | TGTGCCACCTACGGGGGGGCACGGCTAGCGGGTACGAACACCGGGGAGCTGTTTTTT | CATYGGARLAGTNTGELFF